The 17 T cell receptor beta chains listed next were all sequenced from one sample in a study of cytomegalovirus exposure and HLA in healthy donors. Primers included in the PCR were 60 Vbeta and 13 Jbeta primers. The method was immunoSEQ multiplex PCR; TCRdb's version includes in-frame clones alone and lacks a portion of them. Among more than 100,000 clones listed, about 73% were seen once. The sample was PBMCs. The source of these receptors is a woman between 40 and 55 years old in good health and CMV-seronegative.

In this sample, this clone turned up a few times. The chain links TRBV6-5 to TRBJ1-1; 8 nucleotides align to TRBD1. Germline-derived CDR1 and CDR2 are MNHEY and SVGAGI. V lost 2 bases, J lost 4 bases, and 6 bases stayed unmatched. CDR3 length equals 15 residues. The CDR3 protein is CASSYPWDRRTEAFF. CDR3 sequence (DNA): TGTGCCAGCAGTTACCCCTGGGACAGGCGCACTGAAGCTTTCTTT.

This chain uses TRBV7-9 with TRBJ2-3, with 10 bases aligning to TRBD2. This CDR3 spans 14 amino acids. With V trimmed by 5 bases and J by 5 bases, 4 bases remained unmatched. Germline V lookup: CDR1 SEHNR, CDR2 FQNEAQ (reference sequence). Here the CDR3 reads CASSPSGGGDTQYF. For the CDR3, the DNA is TGTGCCAGCAGCCCTAGCGGGGGTGGAGATACGCAGTATTTT.

This clone has a single count. The rearrangement links TRBV5-1 to TRBJ2-3; 11 bases map to TRBD1. CDR3 length equals 24 residues. Germline CDR1 and CDR2: SGHRS and YFSETQ. Germline trimming cut 3 bases from V and 5 bases from J; bases unmatched to any gene: 32. CDR3 region: CASSSLRALRTGGFGQAERDTQYF. The CDR3 nucleotides are TGCGCCAGCAGCTCCCTCAGAGCTCTTAGGACAGGGGGCTTCGGTCAAGCCGAAAGAGATACGCAGTATTTT.

This chain links TRBV18 with TRBJ2-1, with TRBD1 matching over 9 bases. The CDR3 runs 17 residues. From germline, CDR1 is KGHSH and CDR2 LQKENI. Unmatched junction bases numbered 9, after V lost 3 bases and J lost 3 bases. CDR3 sequence (DNA): TGTGCCAGCTCACCTTCGGGACAGGGATTCGGCTACAATGAGCAGTTCTTC. Translation gives CASSPSGQGFGYNEQFF. The full variable domain, with the rest looked up from reference TRBV18 and TRBJ2-1, is NAGVMQNPRHLVRRRGQEARLRCSPMKGHSHVYWYRQLPEEGLKFMVYLQKENIIDESGMPKERFSAEFPKEGPSILRIQQVVRGDSAAYFCASSPSGQGFGYNEQFFGPGTRLTVL.

This chain uses TRBV7-2 with TRBJ2-7; 15 nucleotides line up with TRBD2. The CDR3 is 17 residues long. Germline lookup yields CDR1 SGHTA and CDR2 FQGNSA. With V trimmed by 4 bases and J by 5 bases, 9 bases remained unmatched. CDR3 in DNA: TGTGCCAGCAGCTCCGGACTAGCGGGAGGGCCCGGGGACGAGCAGTACTTC. Encoded protein: CASSSGLAGGPGDEQYF.

The rearrangement links TRBV19 to TRBJ2-3; 8 bases fit TRBD2. The CDR3 extends over 16 amino acids. The V and J ends lost 7 bases and 3 bases, in that order; junction bases with no gene match: 12. Germline lookup yields CDR1 LNHDA and CDR2 SQIVND (reference sequence). CDR3 in DNA: TGTGCCAGTACCAACCCGGGAGGGGAGTTGACAGATACGCAGTATTTT. Translation: CASTNPGGELTDTQYF. The full variable domain, completed using reference TRBV19 and TRBJ2-3, is DGGITQSPKYLFRKEGQNVTLSCEQNLNHDAMYWYRQDPGQGLRLIYYSQIVNDFQKGDIAEGYSVSREKKESFPLTVTSAQKNPTAFYLCASTNPGGELTDTQYFGPGTRLTVL.

The chain uses TRBV5-1 and TRBJ2-5; the D gene is possibly TRBD2 (5 bases). CDR1 is SGHRS and CDR2 is YFSETQ in the germline V gene. The CDR3 spans 14 residues. Trimming stripped 0 bases from V and 2 bases from J, with 8 bases between. CDR3 amino acids: CASSLGPGQETQYF. In DNA, the CDR3 is TGCGCCAGCAGCTTGGGACCGGGACAAGAGACCCAGTACTTC.

The V gene is TRBV10-3, the J gene TRBJ1-1; a possible D gene is TRBD1 (5 bases). Between the trimmed V and J ends, which lost 3 bases and 6 bases, there was a span of 20 bases. The CDR3 covers 16 residues. Germline-derived CDR1 and CDR2 are ENHRY and SYGVKD. The CDR3 loop reads CAISDDPPGMGSEAFF. For the CDR3, the DNA is TGTGCCATCAGTGACGACCCACCAGGGATGGGCTCTGAAGCTTTCTTT.

This chain uses TRBV2 with TRBJ1-2; 9 bases map to TRBD1. Germline loops: CDR1 SNHLY, CDR2 FYNNEI. Unmatched junction bases numbered 11, after V lost 5 bases and J lost 4 bases. The CDR3 length is 16 residues. Here the CDR3 DNA reads TGTGCCAGCAGTCCAAGGAGGACAGGGGTGAGCTATGGCTACACCTTC. Its protein product is CASSPRRTGVSYGYTF.

This chain joins TRBV4-2 and TRBJ1-1; 9 nucleotides align to TRBD1. Trimming removed 1 base from V and 1 base from J; junction bases left unmatched: 10. The CDR3 covers 18 residues. Germline values: CDR1 LGHNA, CDR2 YNFKEQ. For the CDR3, the DNA is TGTGCCAGCAGCCAAGGCGTACACAGGGGGCGCGAGAACACTGAAGCTTTCTTT. Amino acid sequence: CASSQGVHRGRENTEAFF.

CDR3 loop: CASSQDRQGFWPQHF. The CDR3 DNA follows: TGTGCCAGCAGCCAAGATCGGCAGGGATTTTGGCCCCAGCATTTT. The chain uses TRBV4-2 and TRBJ1-5, with D perhaps TRBD1 (5 bases). V was clipped by 0 bases and J by 9 bases, with 15 bases between them. The CDR3 sequence is 15 residues long. Germline V lookup: CDR1 LGHNA, CDR2 YNFKEQ.

This clone was detected a few times. The chain carries TRBV12-5 and TRBJ2-2; 9 nucleotides match TRBD1. Trimming took 4 bases from V and 0 from J; bases not matched to a gene: 6. Germline-derived CDR1 and CDR2 are LGHNT and FRNRAP. The CDR3 is 17 amino acids. CDR3: CASGSPTGGSNTGELFF. The CDR3 nucleotides read TGTGCTAGTGGTTCCCCGACAGGGGGGTCGAACACCGGGGAGCTGTTTTTT.

J is TRBJ2-7 and V is TRBV11-2; D remains unclear. Trimming shortened V by 3 bases and J by 2 bases, and 20 bases separated the two germline ends. Germline V CDR1 and CDR2: SGHAT, FQNNGV. The CDR3 length is 17 residues. The CDR3 sequence: CASSLLVDSLDAYEQYF. The CDR3, as DNA: TGTGCCAGCAGCTTGCTTGTAGACTCCCTAGATGCCTACGAGCAGTACTTC.

The chain joins TRBV5-1 to TRBJ2-7; weak D call: TRBD1 (6 bases). The germline CDR1 and CDR2 sequences are SGHRS and YFSETQ. The CDR3 spans 14 residues. Trimming pared 7 bases from V and 2 bases from J, leaving 16 bases between. In DNA form, the CDR3 reads TGCGCCAGCGTGGGGCAGGGGTCCCCCTACGAGCAGTACTTC. It yields the protein CASVGQGSPYEQYF.

The chain combines TRBV10-3 with TRBJ2-3, with D uncertain. Germline assignment: CDR1 ENHRY and CDR2 SYGVKD. V was cut by 7 bases and J by 3 bases, with 11 bases left in between. This CDR3 comprises 13 residues. The CDR3 spells CAITVGRTDTQYF. The CDR3 nucleotides read TGTGCCATCACCGTCGGTCGGACAGATACGCAGTATTTT.

V usage is TRBV29-1 and J usage is TRBJ2-7; tentative D call: TRBD1 (5 bases). The CDR3 runs 14 residues. Trimming pared 4 bases from V and 1 base from J, leaving 14 bases between. The germline gives CDR1 SQVTM, CDR2 ANQGSEA. The CDR3, as DNA: TGCAGCGTTGGACAGTTCATTGGGTCCTACGAGCAGTACTTC. It encodes CSVGQFIGSYEQYF.

The gene calls are TRBV5-1 and TRBJ2-2; TRBD1 is a possible D gene (7 bases). V was clipped by 4 bases and J by 0 bases, with 16 bases between them. CDR3 length equals 17 residues. Germline V lookup: CDR1 SGHRS, CDR2 YFSETQ. The CDR3 loop is CASSAPSGGTNTGELFF. CDR3 bases: TGCGCCAGCAGCGCGCCTTCAGGGGGGACGAACACCGGGGAGCTGTTTTTT. Full variable domain (rest looked up from reference TRBV5-1 and TRBJ2-2): KAGVTQTPRYLIKTRGQQVTLSCSPISGHRSVSWYQQTPGQGLQFLFEYFSETQRNKGNFPGRFSGRQFSNSRSEMNVSTLELGDSALYLCASSAPSGGTNTGELFFGEGSRLTVL.